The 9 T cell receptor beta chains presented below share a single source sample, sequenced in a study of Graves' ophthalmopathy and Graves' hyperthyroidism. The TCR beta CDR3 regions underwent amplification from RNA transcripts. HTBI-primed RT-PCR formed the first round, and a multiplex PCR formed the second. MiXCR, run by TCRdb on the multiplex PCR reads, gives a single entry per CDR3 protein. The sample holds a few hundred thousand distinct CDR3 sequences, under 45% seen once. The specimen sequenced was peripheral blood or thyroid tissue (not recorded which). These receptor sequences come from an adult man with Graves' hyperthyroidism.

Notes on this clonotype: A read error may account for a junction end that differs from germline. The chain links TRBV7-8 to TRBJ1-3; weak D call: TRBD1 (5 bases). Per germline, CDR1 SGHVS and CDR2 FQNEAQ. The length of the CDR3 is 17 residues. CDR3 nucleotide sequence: TGCGCCAGCAGCCAATTGGACACGAAGAGCTCTGGAAACACCATATATTTT. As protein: CASSQLDTKSSGNTIYF.

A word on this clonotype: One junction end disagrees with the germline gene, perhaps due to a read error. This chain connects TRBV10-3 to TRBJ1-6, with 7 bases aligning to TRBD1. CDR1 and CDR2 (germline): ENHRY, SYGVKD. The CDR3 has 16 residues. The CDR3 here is CASSYGQVHIGSPLHF. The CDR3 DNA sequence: TGTGCCAGCAGTTATGGACAGGTCCACATCGGTTCACCCCTCCACTTT.

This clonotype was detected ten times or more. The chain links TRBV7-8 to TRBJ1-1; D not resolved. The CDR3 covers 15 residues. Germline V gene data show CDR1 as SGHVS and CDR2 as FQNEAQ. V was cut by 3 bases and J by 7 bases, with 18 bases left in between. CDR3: CASSFGPPGNDEAFF. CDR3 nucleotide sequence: TGTGCCAGCAGCTTCGGCCCGCCCGGGAACGATGAAGCTTTCTTT.

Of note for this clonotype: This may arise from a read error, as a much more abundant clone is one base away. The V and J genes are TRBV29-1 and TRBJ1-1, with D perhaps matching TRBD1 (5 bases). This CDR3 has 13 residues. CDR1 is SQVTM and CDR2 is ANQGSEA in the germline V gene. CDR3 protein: CSAPGRGVSWPSF. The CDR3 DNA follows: TGCAGCGCACCTGGGCGGGGGGTGTCTTGGCCTTCCTTT.

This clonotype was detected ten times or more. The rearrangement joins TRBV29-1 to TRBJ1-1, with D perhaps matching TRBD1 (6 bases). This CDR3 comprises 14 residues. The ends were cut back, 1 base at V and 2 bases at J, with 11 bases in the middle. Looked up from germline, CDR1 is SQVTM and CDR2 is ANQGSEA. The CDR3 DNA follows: TGCAGCGTTGAAGGGACAGCCTTAAACACTGAAGCTTTCTTT. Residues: CSVEGTALNTEAFF. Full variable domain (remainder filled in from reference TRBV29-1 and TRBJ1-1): SAVISQKPSRDICQRGTSLTIQCQVDSQVTMMFWYRQQPGQSLTLIATANQGSEATYESGFVIDKFPISRPNLTFSTLTVSNMSPEDSSIYLCSVEGTALNTEAFFGQGTRLTVV.

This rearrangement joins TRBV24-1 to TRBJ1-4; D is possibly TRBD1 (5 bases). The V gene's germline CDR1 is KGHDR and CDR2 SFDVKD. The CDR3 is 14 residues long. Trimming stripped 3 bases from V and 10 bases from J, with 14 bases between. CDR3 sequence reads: CATSDAEGTVKLFF. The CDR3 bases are TGTGCCACCAGTGATGCCGAAGGGACGGTAAAACTGTTTTTT.

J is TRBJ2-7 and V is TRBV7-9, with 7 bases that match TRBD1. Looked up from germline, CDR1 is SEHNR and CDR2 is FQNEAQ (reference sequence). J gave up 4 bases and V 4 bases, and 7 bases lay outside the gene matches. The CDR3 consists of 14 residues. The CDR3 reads CASSSLGTAYEQYF. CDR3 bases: TGTGCCAGCAGCTCACTCGGGACAGCTTACGAGCAGTACTTC.

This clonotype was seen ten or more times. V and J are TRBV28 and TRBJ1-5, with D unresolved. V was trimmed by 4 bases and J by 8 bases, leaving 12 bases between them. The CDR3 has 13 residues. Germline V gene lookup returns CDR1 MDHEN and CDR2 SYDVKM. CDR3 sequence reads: CASSSGALEPQHF. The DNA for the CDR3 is TGTGCCAGCAGTTCAGGAGCCTTGGAGCCCCAGCATTTT.

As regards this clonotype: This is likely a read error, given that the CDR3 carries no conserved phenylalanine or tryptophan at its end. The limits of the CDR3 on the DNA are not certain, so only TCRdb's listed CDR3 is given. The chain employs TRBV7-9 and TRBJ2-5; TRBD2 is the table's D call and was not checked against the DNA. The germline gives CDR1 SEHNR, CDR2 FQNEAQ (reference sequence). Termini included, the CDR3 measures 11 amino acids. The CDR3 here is CASSLYPPGTS.